This is a list of T cell receptor beta chains from one sample in a study of OX40 agonist ivuxolimab in advanced cancers. Profiled with immunoSEQ multiplex PCR; TCRdb holds only in-frame clones, not every one. The sample records more than 50,000 clones, less than 85% being singletons. The sequenced sample was CD4+ or CD8+ T cells sorted from blood, obtained in a trial of the OX40 agonist ivuxolimab. The receptors come from an adult with an advanced solid tumor such as melanoma, head and neck, liver or kidney cancer. The CDR3 runs from the conserved cysteine through the conserved F or W. D genes are given only for firm matches. Size is omitted from some rows. Given values are once, few, many or a class for expanded clones.

clone size	V gene	J gene	D gene	CDR3 DNA	CDR3 protein
.	TRBV28	TRBJ2-3	.	TGTGCCAGCACCTTCCCGGGAACAGATACGCAGTATTTT	CASTFPGTDTQYF
.	TRBV18	TRBJ2-2	TRBD2	TGTGCCAGCTCACCAACGACTAGCGAGGCCGGGGAGCTGTTTTTT	CASSPTTSEAGELFF
.	TRBV7-9	TRBJ2-1	TRBD2	TGTGCCAGCAGCTCCCGGCGGCGGGAGGGCCACAATGAGCAGTTCTTC	CASSSRRREGHNEQFF
.	TRBV5-1	TRBJ2-3	TRBD2	TGCGCCAGCAGCTTGACCCGCGGGAGAACTGGCACAGATACGCAGTATTTT	CASSLTRGRTGTDTQYF
.	TRBV18	TRBJ2-7	TRBD2	TGTGCCAGCTCACCCAGGACTAGCGGGGGTCTGAGCTCCTACGAGCAGTACTTC	CASSPRTSGGLSSYEQYF
once	TRBV27	TRBJ2-7	TRBD2	TGTGCCAGCAGTTTTAGGTGGGGTGGTAGCGGGAGGGCCTACGAGCAGTACTTC	CASSFRWGGSGRAYEQYF
.	TRBV6-5	TRBJ2-5	TRBD1	TGTGCCAGCAGCAGGACAGGGAAGGAGACCCAGTACTTC	CASSRTGKETQYF
.	TRBV6-1	TRBJ1-2	.	TGTGCCAGCAGTGATCGGGCGGGTTTTTATGGCTACACCTTC	CASSDRAGFYGYTF
.	TRBV6-1	TRBJ2-5	TRBD1	TGTGCCAGCACCGGGGTAGGGGGCCCCCAAGAGACCCAGTACTTC	CASTGVGGPQETQYF
.	TRBV5-1	TRBJ1-1	.	TGCGCCAGCAGCTTGGAGGGGCGGACGAACACTGAAGCTTTCTTT	CASSLEGRTNTEAFF
.	TRBV5-6	TRBJ1-5	.	TGTGCCAGCAGTTTTATCATGGGTCAGCCCCAGCATTTT	CASSFIMGQPQHF
once	TRBV7-6	TRBJ2-3	.	TGTGCCAGCAGCCGACCGGCCCGACAGGCCTACACAGATACGCAGTATTTT	CASSRPARQAYTDTQYF
.	TRBV6-5	TRBJ1-1	.	TGTGCCAGCAGGGTTGGTGTAGGGCGGAACACTGAAGCTTTCTTT	CASRVGVGRNTEAFF
.	TRBV15	TRBJ2-7	.	TGTGCCACCAGCAGAGATAGCGCTCGCGAGCAGTACTTC	CATSRDSAREQYF
.	TRBV6-6	TRBJ1-1	TRBD1	TGTGCCAGCAGTTACAGCGGACAGGGGGCTGAAGCTTTCTTT	CASSYSGQGAEAFF
once	TRBV7-2	TRBJ2-7	.	TGTGCCAGCAGCCCCGGTCGGCAACGCCACGAGCAGTACTTC	CASSPGRQRHEQYF
.	TRBV7-9	TRBJ2-7	TRBD1	TGTGCCAGCAGCTCCGGGACAGTTCCCTACGAGCAGTACTTC	CASSSGTVPYEQYF
.	TRBV2	TRBJ1-5	.	TGTGCCAGCAGGAAGGGAATAAATAACAATCAGCCCCAGCATTTT	CASRKGINNNQPQHF
.	TRBV7-9	TRBJ1-1	.	TGTGCCAGCAACCCGCCCTGGGGGGGGAACACTGAAGCTTTCTTT	CASNPPWGGNTEAFF
.	TRBV28	TRBJ2-3	.	TGTGCCAGCAGTTTATGGGGTCAAGATACGCAGTATTTT	CASSLWGQDTQYF
.	TRBV5-4	TRBJ2-6	TRBD2	TGTGCCAGCAGCTTGGATCTAGCGGGAGCATTTGGGGCCAACGTCCTGACTTTC	CASSLDLAGAFGANVLTF
.	TRBV6-1	TRBJ2-7	TRBD1	TGTGCCAGCACCCAGGCTCGGACAGGGTTTACCGAGCAGTACTTC	CASTQARTGFTEQYF
.	TRBV18	TRBJ2-7	TRBD2	TGTGCCAGCTCACCTATCTCCGGGACTAGGTCCTACGAGCAGTACTTC	CASSPISGTRSYEQYF
once	TRBV7-9	TRBJ2-2	.	TGTGCCAGCAGCTCCGACACCGGGGAGCTGTTTTTT	CASSSDTGELFF
.	TRBV5-6	TRBJ1-2	.	TGTGCCAGCAGCCTACCCTCAGGGGAAAGGGACACCTTC	CASSLPSGERDTF
.	TRBV7-2	TRBJ1-1	.	TGTGCCAGCAGCCCTACTATCCGGGGGAACACTGAAGCTTTCTTT	CASSPTIRGNTEAFF
.	TRBV6-4	TRBJ1-1	.	TGTGCCAGCAGTGAACAGGGTGACACTGAAGCTTTCTTT	CASSEQGDTEAFF
.	TRBV29-1	TRBJ2-2	.	TGCAGCGTTCGTTTTAAGGGCACCGGGGAGCTGTTTTTT	CSVRFKGTGELFF
.	TRBV2	TRBJ1-2	TRBD1	TGTGCCAGCAGTGAAGCTCGGGACAGACGATTCACCTTC	CASSEARDRRFTF
few	TRBV5-1	TRBJ1-6	TRBD1	TGCGCCAGCAGCCCAGGATTGGGACAGGGTAATTCACCCCTCCACTTT	CASSPGLGQGNSPLHF
.	TRBV19	TRBJ2-2	.	TGTGCCAGTAGTATAGTCCGGACAGTTGTAACCGGGGAGCTGTTTTTT	CASSIVRTVVTGELFF
.	TRBV2	TRBJ1-1	.	TGTGCCAGCAGCCGGGACTCTTCCGAGAACACTGAAGCTTTCTTT	CASSRDSSENTEAFF
.	TRBV5-4	TRBJ2-5	TRBD2	TGTGCCAGCAGCACTGGGACTAGCTTGCCCCAAGAGACCCAGTACTTC	CASSTGTSLPQETQYF
.	TRBV29-1	TRBJ1-1	.	TGCAGCATTTCGGACGGCACTGAAGCTTTCTTT	CSISDGTEAFF
.	TRBV10-2	TRBJ1-6	.	TGCGCCAGCAGTGAGTCCGGGTCGGGAAGACCCTACTATAATTCACCCCTCCACTTT	CASSESGSGRPYYNSPLHF
.	TRBV11-3	TRBJ2-2	TRBD1	TGTGCCAGCAGCTCCCTACAAGTCGACAGGGGAACCGGGGAGCTGTTTTTT	CASSSLQVDRGTGELFF
.	TRBV30	TRBJ1-2	.	TGTGCCTGGACCCCACCAGGACGGGTCTATGGCTACACCTTC	CAWTPPGRVYGYTF
.	TRBV19	TRBJ2-5	TRBD1	TGTGCCAGTAGTCGACAGGGTCGGGAGACCCAGTACTTC	CASSRQGRETQYF
.	TRBV4-1	TRBJ2-3	TRBD2	TGCGCCAGCAGCCAAGATCACCAGCGGGGGAGCACAGATACGCAGTATTTT	CASSQDHQRGSTDTQYF
.	TRBV15	TRBJ1-2	.	TGTGCCACCAGCAGAGATCCCGAGGTACAGGGTGGCTACACCTTC	CATSRDPEVQGGYTF
.	TRBV5-1	TRBJ2-3	TRBD2	TGCGCCAGCAGCCTTACTAGAGGGAGGGCAGATACGCAGTATTTT	CASSLTRGRADTQYF
.	TRBV7-9	TRBJ2-7	.	TGTGCCAGCAGCCCAGGGACGGAACCCTCCTACGAGCAGTACTTC	CASSPGTEPSYEQYF
.	TRBV6-1	TRBJ2-3	TRBD1	TGTGCCAGCAGGAAGGGACAGTACACAGATACGCAGTATTTT	CASRKGQYTDTQYF
.	TRBV6-5	TRBJ2-3	.	TGTGCCAGCAACGGCTGGGGGACAGATACGCAGTATTTT	CASNGWGTDTQYF